This paragraph reports one T cell receptor beta chain. This specimen comes from a study of T cell responses to AZD1222 COVID-19 vaccine. Data came from immunoSEQ multiplex PCR; TCRdb stores just in-frame clones and leaves some out. In the table there are some 120,000 clones, 90% of which are singletons. Per germline, CDR1 SGHTS and CDR2 YDEGEE. V gave up 3 bases and J gave up 0 bases; unmatched junction bases: 7. This CDR3 spans 16 amino acids. The sequencing here drew on peripheral blood, taken on day 0 of MenACWY control vaccination. The source of this sequence is an adult in good health. The chain links TRBV5-8 to TRBJ2-3, with 7 bases identical to TRBD2. The CDR3 loop is CASSSLGEGSTDTQYF. In DNA, the CDR3 is TGTGCCAGCAGCTCCCTCGGGGAGGGAAGCACAGATACGCAGTATTTT. Full variable domain (outside the CDR3, taken from reference TRBV5-8 and TRBJ2-3): EAGVTQSPTHLIKTRGQQATLRCSPISGHTSVYWYQQALGLGLQFLLWYDEGEERNRGNFPPRFSGRQFPNYSSELNVNALELEDSALYLCASSSLGEGSTDTQYFGPGTRLTVL.